What follows are 8 T cell receptor beta chains derived from one specimen sequenced in a study of blood T cell repertoires in COVID-19. Sequencing was performed with immunoSEQ multiplex PCR; in TCRdb, only in-frame clones are kept and a portion is missing. The data contain 230,000 or so clones, almost 90% of them singletons. Sequenced material: PBMCs or T cells enriched from blood (not recorded which). The source is a woman in her forties or fifties with acute COVID-19.

This sequence joins TRBV15 and TRBJ1-1; D is uncertain. Germline CDR1 and CDR2: LNHNV and YYDKDF (reference sequence). V gave up 4 bases and J gave up 0 bases, with 6 bases separating them. The CDR3 is 13 amino acids. CDR3 nucleotide sequence: TGTGCCACCAGCACAGTAATGAACACTGAAGCTTTCTTT. Protein product: CATSTVMNTEAFF.

V usage is TRBV28 and J usage is TRBJ2-1, with TRBD2 identical over 11 bases. From germline, CDR1 is MDHEN and CDR2 SYDVKM. The CDR3 contains 18 residues. After removal of 2 bases from V and 0 bases from J, the junction contained 6 bases not matched to a gene. CDR3 DNA: TGTGCCAGCAGTTTAATAGCGGGAGGGCCCCGCTCCTACAATGAGCAGTTCTTC. Amino acid sequence: CASSLIAGGPRSYNEQFF.

CDR3 in amino acids: CASSEAQRGYSLAKNIQYF. The CDR3, as DNA: TGTGCCAGCAGTGAAGCCCAGCGGGGATATAGCCTAGCCAAAAACATTCAGTACTTC. V usage is TRBV6-1 and J usage is TRBJ2-4, with 7 bases that match TRBD2. J lost 0 bases, V lost 0 bases, and 11 bases had no gene match. Germline V gene sequence: CDR1 MNHNS, CDR2 SASEGT. The CDR3 length is 19 residues.

This rearrangement joins TRBV6-5 to TRBJ1-1; D perhaps matches TRBD1 (5 bases). V was shortened by 5 bases and J by 3 bases, with 16 bases between the two germline ends. Germline lookup yields CDR1 MNHEY and CDR2 SVGAGI. The length of the CDR3 is 15 residues. The CDR3 DNA follows: TGTGCCAGCAGTCGGCGCCGGGGAGGGGACACTGAAGCTTTCTTT. Protein: CASSRRRGGDTEAFF.

The chain couples TRBV6-5 to TRBJ2-4; D is possibly TRBD2 (6 bases). The CDR3 is 14 amino acids. Germline lookup yields CDR1 MNHEY and CDR2 SVGAGI. Trimming shortened V by 2 bases and J by 8 bases, and 13 bases separated the two germline ends. CDR3 residues: CASSYGGGLDIQYF. The CDR3 coding sequence is TGTGCCAGCAGTTACGGCGGAGGGCTGGACATTCAGTACTTC.

This clone turned up a few times. The genes are TRBV29-1 and TRBJ2-5; D might be TRBD2 (6 bases). CDR1 is SQVTM and CDR2 is ANQGSEA in the germline V gene. The CDR3 contains 15 residues. Trimming removed 0 bases at V and 1 base at J, with 12 bases between. CDR3 nucleotides: TGCAGCGTTGAAGATCACGGCGGGATCCAAGAGACCCAGTACTTC. Its translation is CSVEDHGGIQETQYF.

The chain joins TRBV7-8 to TRBJ2-7, with 7 bases aligning to TRBD2. Trimming cost V 5 bases and J 1 base; bases outside gene matches: 8. In germline, CDR1 is SGHVS, CDR2 FQNEAQ. The CDR3 contains 15 residues. The CDR3 nucleotides read TGTGCCAGCAGCCCATACGGCGGGGGATCCTACGAGCAGTACTTC. Translating it yields CASSPYGGGSYEQYF.

J is TRBJ2-1 and V is TRBV5-6; a weak D match, TRBD2 (5 bases). CDR1 is SGHDT, CDR2 YYEEEE, per germline. This CDR3 has 15 residues. The V gene lost 6 bases and the J gene lost 2 bases, with 15 bases spanning the gap. The CDR3 loop is CASNEFGLTYNEQFF. For the CDR3, the DNA is TGTGCCAGCAATGAATTTGGACTTACCTACAATGAGCAGTTCTTC.